Listed below are T cell receptor beta chains from one sample, sequenced in a study of T cell repertoires in cytomegalovirus infection. TCRdb reprocessed the reads via MiXCR and lists one record per CDR3 protein. This table has a few hundred thousand distinct CDR3 sequences, 22% appearing once. The sequenced sample was CD8+ T cells from PBMCs. The source is a human donor in good health (CMV status not recorded). Some clones in this sample may be carry-over from other donors' samples. The CDR3 runs from the conserved cysteine through the conserved F or W. D genes are given only for firm matches. Size is omitted from some rows. Given values are once, few, many or a class for expanded clones.

D	size	length	V	J	CDR3	DNA
TRBD1	few	14	TRBV7-9	TRBJ2-1	CASSRATGGDEQFF	TGTGCCAGCAGCCGCGCGACAGGGGGGGATGAGCAGTTCTTC
NA	many	14	TRBV7-2	TRBJ2-1	CASSYDYGLNEQFF	TGTGCCAGCAGCTACGACTACGGACTCAATGAGCAGTTCTTC
NA	NA	14	TRBV10-2	TRBJ2-5	CASSESQGTETQYF	TGCGCCAGCAGTGAGTCGCAGGGAACAGAGACCCAGTACTTC
TRBD2	NA	17	TRBV6-5	TRBJ2-2	CASSYDSGGSNTGELFF	TGTGCCAGCAGTTACGATAGCGGGGGTTCGAACACCGGGGAGCTGTTTTTT
NA	many	14	TRBV6-5	TRBJ1-2	CASSYAGTNYGYTF	TGTGCCAGCAGTTACGCTGGGACTAACTATGGCTACACCTTC
TRBD2	many	14	TRBV7-8	TRBJ2-1	CASSLGGGAYEQFF	TGTGCCAGCAGCCTAGGCGGGGGGGCCTATGAGCAGTTCTTC
NA	many	18	TRBV6-1	TRBJ2-5	CASSDYPRAGGQRETQYF	TGTGCCAGCAGTGATTATCCTAGGGCAGGTGGACAGAGAGAGACCCAGTACTTC
TRBD1	NA	14	TRBV7-6	TRBJ1-4	CASSQGGQGPQLFF	TGTGCCAGCAGCCAAGGGGGACAGGGACCGCAACTGTTTTTT
NA	NA	15	TRBV6-5	TRBJ2-1	CASSYSQGLFNEQFF	TGTGCCAGCAGTTACTCGCAGGGACTTTTCAATGAGCAGTTCTTC
TRBD1	many	14	TRBV7-9	TRBJ1-2	CASSLQGVDYGYTF	TGTGCCAGCAGCTTACAGGGGGTGGACTATGGCTACACCTTC
NA	NA	16	TRBV20-1	TRBJ1-6	CSAREHLQLYNSPLHF	TGCAGTGCGAGAGAACACCTGCAACTTTATAATTCACCCCTCCACTTT